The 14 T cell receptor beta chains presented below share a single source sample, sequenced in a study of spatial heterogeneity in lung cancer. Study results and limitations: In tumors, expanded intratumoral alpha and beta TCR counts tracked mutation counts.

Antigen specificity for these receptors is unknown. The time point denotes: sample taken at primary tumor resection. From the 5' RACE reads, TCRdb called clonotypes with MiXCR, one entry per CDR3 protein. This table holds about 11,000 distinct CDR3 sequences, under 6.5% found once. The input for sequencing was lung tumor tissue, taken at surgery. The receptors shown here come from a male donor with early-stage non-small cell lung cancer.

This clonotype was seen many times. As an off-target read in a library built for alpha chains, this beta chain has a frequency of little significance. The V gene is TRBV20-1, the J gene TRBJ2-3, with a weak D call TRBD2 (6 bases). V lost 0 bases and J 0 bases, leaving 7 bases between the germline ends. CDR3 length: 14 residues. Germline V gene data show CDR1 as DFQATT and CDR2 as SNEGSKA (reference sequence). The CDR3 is CSAREGLSTDTQYF. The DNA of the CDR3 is TGCAGTGCTAGAGAGGGACTGAGCACAGATACGCAGTATTTT.

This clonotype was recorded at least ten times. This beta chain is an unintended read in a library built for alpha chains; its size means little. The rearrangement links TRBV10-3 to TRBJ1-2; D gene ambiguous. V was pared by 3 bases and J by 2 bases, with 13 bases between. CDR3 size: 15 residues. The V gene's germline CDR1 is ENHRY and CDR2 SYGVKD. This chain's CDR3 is CAISDSYDGNYGYTF. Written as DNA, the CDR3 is TGTGCCATCAGTGATTCATACGACGGAAACTATGGCTACACCTTC.

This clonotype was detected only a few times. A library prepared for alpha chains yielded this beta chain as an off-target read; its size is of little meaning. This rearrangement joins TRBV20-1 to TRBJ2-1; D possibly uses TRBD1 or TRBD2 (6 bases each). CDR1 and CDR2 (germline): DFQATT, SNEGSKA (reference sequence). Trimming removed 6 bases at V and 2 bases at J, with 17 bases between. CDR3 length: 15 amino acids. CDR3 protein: CSARPLGGPYNEQFF. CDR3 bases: TGCAGTGCCAGACCTCTGGGGGGCCCCTACAATGAGCAGTTCTTC.

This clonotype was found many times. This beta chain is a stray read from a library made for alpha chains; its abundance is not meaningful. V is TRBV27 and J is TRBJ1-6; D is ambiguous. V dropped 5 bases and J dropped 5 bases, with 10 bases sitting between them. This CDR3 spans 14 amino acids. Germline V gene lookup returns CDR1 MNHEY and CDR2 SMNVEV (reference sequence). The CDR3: CASSNHRDNSPLHF. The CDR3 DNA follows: TGTGCCAGCAGTAATCACCGGGATAATTCACCCCTCCACTTT.

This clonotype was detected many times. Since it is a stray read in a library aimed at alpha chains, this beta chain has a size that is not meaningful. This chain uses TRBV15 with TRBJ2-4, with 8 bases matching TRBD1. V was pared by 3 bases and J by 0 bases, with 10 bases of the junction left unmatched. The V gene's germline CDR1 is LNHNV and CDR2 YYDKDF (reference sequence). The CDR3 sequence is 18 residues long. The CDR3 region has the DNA TGTGCCACCAGCAGTTTTCTCAGGGGGCGGAAAGCCAAAAACATTCAGTACTTC. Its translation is CATSSFLRGRKAKNIQYF.

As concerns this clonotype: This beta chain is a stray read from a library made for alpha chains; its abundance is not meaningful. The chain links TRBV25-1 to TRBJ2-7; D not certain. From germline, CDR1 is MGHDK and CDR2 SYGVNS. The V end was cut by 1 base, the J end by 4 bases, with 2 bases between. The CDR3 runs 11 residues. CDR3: CASSEFYEQYF. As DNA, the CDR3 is TGTGCCAGCAGTGAATTTTACGAGCAGTACTTC.

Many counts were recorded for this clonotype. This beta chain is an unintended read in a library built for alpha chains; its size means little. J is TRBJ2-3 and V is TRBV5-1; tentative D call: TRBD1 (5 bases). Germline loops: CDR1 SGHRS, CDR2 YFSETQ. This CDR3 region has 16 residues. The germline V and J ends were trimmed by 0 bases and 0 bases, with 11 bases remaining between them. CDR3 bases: TGCGCCAGCAGCTTGGGACAGCCACCAAGCACAGATACGCAGTATTTT. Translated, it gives CASSLGQPPSTDTQYF.

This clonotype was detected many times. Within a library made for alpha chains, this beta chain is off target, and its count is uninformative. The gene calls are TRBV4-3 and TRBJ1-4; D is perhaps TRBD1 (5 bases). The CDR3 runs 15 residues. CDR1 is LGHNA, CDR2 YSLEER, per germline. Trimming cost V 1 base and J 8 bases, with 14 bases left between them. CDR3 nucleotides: TGCGCCAGCAGCCAAGGAACCGGGGCACGCGAAAAACTGTTTTTT. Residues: CASSQGTGAREKLFF.

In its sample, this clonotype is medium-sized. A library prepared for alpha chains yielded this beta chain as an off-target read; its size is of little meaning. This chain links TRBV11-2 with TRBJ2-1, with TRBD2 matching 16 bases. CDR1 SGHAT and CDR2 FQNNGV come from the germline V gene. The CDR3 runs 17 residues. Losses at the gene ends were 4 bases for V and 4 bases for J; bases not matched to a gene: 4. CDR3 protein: CASSSPGLAGGYNEQFF. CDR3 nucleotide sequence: TGTGCCAGCAGCTCTCCGGGACTAGCGGGGGGGTACAATGAGCAGTTCTTC.

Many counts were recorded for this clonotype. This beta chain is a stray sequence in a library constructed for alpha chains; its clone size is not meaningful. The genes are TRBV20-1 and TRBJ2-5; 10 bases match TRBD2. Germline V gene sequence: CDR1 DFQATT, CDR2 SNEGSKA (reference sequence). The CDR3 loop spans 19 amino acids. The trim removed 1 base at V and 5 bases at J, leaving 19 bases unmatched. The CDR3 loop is CSARGHVLSGGTLGETQYF. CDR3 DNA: TGCAGTGCTAGAGGACACGTCCTTAGCGGGGGGACCCTCGGGGAGACCCAGTACTTC.

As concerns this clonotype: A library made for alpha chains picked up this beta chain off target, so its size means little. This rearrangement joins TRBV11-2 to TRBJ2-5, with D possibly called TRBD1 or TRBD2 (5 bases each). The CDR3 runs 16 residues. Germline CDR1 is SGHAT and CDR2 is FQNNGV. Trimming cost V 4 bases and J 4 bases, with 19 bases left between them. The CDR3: CASSSNGWGLAETQYF. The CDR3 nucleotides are TGTGCCAGCAGCTCAAATGGGTGGGGGTTAGCAGAGACCCAGTACTTC.

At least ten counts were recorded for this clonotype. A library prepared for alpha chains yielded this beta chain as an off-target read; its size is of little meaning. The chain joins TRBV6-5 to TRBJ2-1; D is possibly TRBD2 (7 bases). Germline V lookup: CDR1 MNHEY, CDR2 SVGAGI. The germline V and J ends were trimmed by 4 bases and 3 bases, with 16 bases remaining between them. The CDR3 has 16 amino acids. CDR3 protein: CASSSLGGANYNEQFF. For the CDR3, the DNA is TGTGCCAGCAGTTCCCTAGGGGGGGCGAACTACAATGAGCAGTTCTTC.

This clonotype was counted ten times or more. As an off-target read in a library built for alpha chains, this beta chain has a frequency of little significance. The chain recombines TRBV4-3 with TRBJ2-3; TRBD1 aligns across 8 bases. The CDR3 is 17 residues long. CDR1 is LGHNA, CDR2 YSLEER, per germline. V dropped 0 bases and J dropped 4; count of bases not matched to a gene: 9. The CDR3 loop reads CASSQEIGQGASDTQYF. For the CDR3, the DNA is TGCGCCAGCAGCCAAGAAATCGGACAGGGAGCATCAGATACGCAGTATTTT.

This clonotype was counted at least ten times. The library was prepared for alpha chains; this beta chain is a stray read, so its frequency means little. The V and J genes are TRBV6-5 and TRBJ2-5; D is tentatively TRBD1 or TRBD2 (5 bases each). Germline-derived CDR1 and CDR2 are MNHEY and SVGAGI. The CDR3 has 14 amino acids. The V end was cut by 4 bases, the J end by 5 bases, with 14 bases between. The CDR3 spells CASSSREFGETQYF. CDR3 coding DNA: TGTGCCAGCAGTTCCAGGGAGTTTGGGGAGACCCAGTACTTC.